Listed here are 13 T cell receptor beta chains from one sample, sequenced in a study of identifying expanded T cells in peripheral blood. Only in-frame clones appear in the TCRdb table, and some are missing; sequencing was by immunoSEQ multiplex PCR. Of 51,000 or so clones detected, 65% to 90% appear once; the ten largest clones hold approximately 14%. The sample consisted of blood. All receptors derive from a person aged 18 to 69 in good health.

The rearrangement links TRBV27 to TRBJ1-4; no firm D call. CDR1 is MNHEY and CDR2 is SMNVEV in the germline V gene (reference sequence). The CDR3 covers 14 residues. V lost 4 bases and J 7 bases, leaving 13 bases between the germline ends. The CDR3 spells CASSSGSFAEKLFF. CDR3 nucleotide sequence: TGTGCCAGCAGTTCTGGATCCTTTGCTGAAAAACTGTTTTTT. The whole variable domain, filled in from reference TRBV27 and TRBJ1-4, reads EAQVTQNPRYLITVTGKKLTVTCSQNMNHEYMSWYRQDPGLGLRQIYYSMNVEVTDKGDVPEGYKVSRKEKRNFPLILESPSPNQTSLYFCASSSGSFAEKLFFGSGTQLSVL.

CDR3 DNA: TGTGCCAGCAGCCAAGATCTTGAAGGGGGCAACTATGGCTACACCTTC. Translation gives CASSQDLEGGNYGYTF. This rearrangement joins TRBV4-2 to TRBJ1-2; 7 nucleotides agree with TRBD1. V trimming: 0 bases; J trimming: 2 bases; junction bases outside the gene matches: 6. The CDR3 loop spans 16 amino acids. CDR1 and CDR2 from the germline V gene are LGHNA and YNFKEQ.

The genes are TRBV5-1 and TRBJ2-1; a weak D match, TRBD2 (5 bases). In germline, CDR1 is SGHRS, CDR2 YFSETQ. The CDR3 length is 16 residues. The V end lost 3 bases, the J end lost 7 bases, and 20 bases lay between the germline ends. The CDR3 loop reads CASSWTGIQTGNEQFF. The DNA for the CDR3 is TGCGCCAGCAGCTGGACCGGGATCCAAACGGGGAATGAGCAGTTCTTC.

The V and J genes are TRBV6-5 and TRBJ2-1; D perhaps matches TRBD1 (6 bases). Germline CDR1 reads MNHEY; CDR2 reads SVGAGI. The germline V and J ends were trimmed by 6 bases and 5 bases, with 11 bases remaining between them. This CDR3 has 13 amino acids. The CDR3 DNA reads TGTGCCAGCAGCCCGACAGGCAACAATGAGCAGTTCTTC. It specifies CASSPTGNNEQFF.

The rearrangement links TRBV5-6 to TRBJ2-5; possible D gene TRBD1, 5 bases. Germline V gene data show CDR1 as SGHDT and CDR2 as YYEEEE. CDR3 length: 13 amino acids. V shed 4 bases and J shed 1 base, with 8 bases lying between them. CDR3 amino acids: CASSGQFQETQYF. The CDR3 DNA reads TGTGCCAGCAGCGGACAATTCCAAGAGACCCAGTACTTC.

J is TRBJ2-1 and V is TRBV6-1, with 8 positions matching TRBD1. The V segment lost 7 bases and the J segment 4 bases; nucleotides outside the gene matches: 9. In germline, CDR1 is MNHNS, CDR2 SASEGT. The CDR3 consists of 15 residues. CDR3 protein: CASKGAGGRYNEQFF. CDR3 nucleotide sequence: TGTGCCAGCAAGGGCGCAGGGGGCAGATACAATGAGCAGTTCTTC.

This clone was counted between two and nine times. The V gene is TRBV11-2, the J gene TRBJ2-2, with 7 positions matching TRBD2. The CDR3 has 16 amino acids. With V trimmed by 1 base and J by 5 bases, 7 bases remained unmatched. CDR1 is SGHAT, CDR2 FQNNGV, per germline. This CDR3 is CASSLVAGAATGELFF. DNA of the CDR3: TGTGCCAGCAGCTTAGTGGCGGGAGCTGCAACCGGGGAGCTGTTTTTT.

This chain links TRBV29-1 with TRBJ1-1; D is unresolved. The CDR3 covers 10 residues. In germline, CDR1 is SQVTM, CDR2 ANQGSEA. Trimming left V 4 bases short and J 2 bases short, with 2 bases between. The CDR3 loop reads CSVVNTEAFF. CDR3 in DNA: TGCAGCGTTGTAAACACTGAAGCTTTCTTT.

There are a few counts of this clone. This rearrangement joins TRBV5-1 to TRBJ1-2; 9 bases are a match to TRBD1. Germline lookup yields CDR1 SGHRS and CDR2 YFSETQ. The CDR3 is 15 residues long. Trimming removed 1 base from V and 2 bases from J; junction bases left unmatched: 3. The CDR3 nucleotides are TGCGCCAGCAGCTTGAGGACAGGGGAGAACTATGGCTACACCTTC. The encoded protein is CASSLRTGENYGYTF.

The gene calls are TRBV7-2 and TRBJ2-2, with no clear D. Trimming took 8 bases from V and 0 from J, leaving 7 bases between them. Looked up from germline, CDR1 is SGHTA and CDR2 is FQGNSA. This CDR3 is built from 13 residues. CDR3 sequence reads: CASVVANTGELFF. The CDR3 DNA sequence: TGTGCCAGCGTTGTCGCGAACACCGGGGAGCTGTTTTTT. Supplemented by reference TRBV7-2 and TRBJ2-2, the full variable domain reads GAGVSQSPSNKVTEKGKDVELRCDPISGHTALYWYRQSLGQGLEFLIYFQGNSAPDKSGLPSDRFSAERTGGSVSTLTIQRTQQEDSAVYLCASVVANTGELFFGEGSRLTVL.

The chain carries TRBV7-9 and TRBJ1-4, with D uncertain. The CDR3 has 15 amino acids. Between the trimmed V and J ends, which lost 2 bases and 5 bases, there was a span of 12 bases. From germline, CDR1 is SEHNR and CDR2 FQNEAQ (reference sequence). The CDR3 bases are TGTGCCAGCAGCTTAACAACCGGACTAAATGAAAAACTGTTTTTT. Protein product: CASSLTTGLNEKLFF.

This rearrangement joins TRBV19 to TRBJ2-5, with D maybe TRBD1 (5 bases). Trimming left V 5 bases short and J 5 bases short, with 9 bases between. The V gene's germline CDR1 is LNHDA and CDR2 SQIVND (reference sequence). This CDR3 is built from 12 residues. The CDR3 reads CASSQGRETQYF. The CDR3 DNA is TGTGCCAGTAGTCAGGGTCGGGAGACCCAGTACTTC. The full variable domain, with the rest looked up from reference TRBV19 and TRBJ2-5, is DGGITQSPKYLFRKEGQNVTLSCEQNLNHDAMYWYRQDPGQGLRLIYYSQIVNDFQKGDIAEGYSVSREKKESFPLTVTSAQKNPTAFYLCASSQGRETQYFGPGTRLLVL.

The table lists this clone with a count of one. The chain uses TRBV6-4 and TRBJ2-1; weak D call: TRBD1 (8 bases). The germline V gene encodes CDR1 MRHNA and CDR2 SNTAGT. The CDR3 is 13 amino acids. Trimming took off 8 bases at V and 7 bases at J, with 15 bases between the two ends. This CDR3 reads CASSEQGGNEQFF. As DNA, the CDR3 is TGTGCCAGCTCCGAACAGGGGGGGAATGAGCAGTTCTTC.